This TCR beta chain was recovered during a study of cytomegalovirus exposure and HLA in healthy donors. Looking at the study overall: The roughly 110 validation repertoires matched the roughly 700 first-cohort repertoires in platform, a later analysis reported.

Clones were sequenced by immunoSEQ multiplex PCR, and TCRdb holds only the in-frame ones, with some missing. Of tens of thousands of clones listed, nearly 98% are singletons. CDR1 and CDR2 from the germline V gene are MNHNY and SVGAGI (reference sequence). The CDR3 sequence is 14 residues long. The V and J ends lost 6 bases and 1 base respectively, with 11 bases between them. Sequenced input: PBMCs. This TCR came from a woman aged 18 to 35 in good health and CMV-seropositive. The chain carries TRBV6-6 and TRBJ2-3, with D possibly TRBD1 on 7 matching bases. Here the CDR3 reads CASRIRGGTDTQYF. DNA for the CDR3: TGTGCCAGCAGGATCAGGGGGGGCACAGATACGCAGTATTTT.